Listed below are T cell receptor beta chains from one sample, sequenced in a study of T-cell reconstitution after alpha-beta-depleted transplantation in children. TCRdb re-called the PCR reads with MiXCR, one entry per CDR3 protein. The table lists 250,000 to 400,000 distinct CDR3 sequences, roughly 21% of them singletons. The sequencing here drew on PBMCs, mostly from graft donor cells, taken 180 days after TCRalphabeta/CD19-depleted stem cell transplant. Receptors originate from a male patient aged 10 to 17 who had a stem cell transplant for acute lymphoblastic leukemia, so the T cells may come from the graft donor. CDR3s include the opening cysteine and the closing phenylalanine or tryptophan. Fields, in order: D gene, clone size, V gene, J gene, CDR3 protein, CDR3 DNA. The D gene is left open where the match is weak. Only some rows state a clone size, as once, few, many or a class for expanded clones.

.	few	TRBV27	TRBJ1-1	CASSVIQGEAFF	TGTGCCAGCAGTGTAATACAGGGTGAAGCTTTCTTT
.	few	TRBV27	TRBJ2-7	CASSFAGSSSYEQYF	TGTGCCAGCAGTTTTGCGGGATCAAGCTCCTACGAGCAGTACTTC
.	few	TRBV12-3/TRBV12-4	TRBJ2-1	CASSFDTSSYNEQFF	TGTGCCAGCAGTTTCGACACGTCCTCCTACAATGAGCAGTTCTTC
TRBD1	few	TRBV9	TRBJ2-7	CASSAWDSAYEQYF	TGTGCCAGCAGCGCGTGGGACAGCGCCTACGAGCAGTACTTC
TRBD2	.	TRBV18	TRBJ2-1	CASSPYGLAAYNEQFF	TGTGCCAGCTCACCTTACGGCCTAGCGGCTTACAATGAGCAGTTCTTC
TRBD2	.	TRBV9	TRBJ2-7	CASSVGLAGVTYEQYF	TGTGCCAGCAGCGTAGGGCTAGCGGGAGTTACCTACGAGCAGTACTTC
.	.	TRBV19	TRBJ1-2	CASTFQGHNYGYTF	TGTGCCAGTACATTCCAGGGGCATAACTATGGCTACACCTTC
TRBD2	few	TRBV9	TRBJ2-3	CASSRTSGRPDTQYF	TGTGCCAGCAGCCGAACTAGCGGGAGGCCAGATACGCAGTATTTT
TRBD2	.	TRBV7-8	TRBJ2-2	CASSSIAGGRTGELFF	TGTGCCAGCAGCTCCATAGCGGGGGGGCGAACCGGGGAGCTGTTTTTT
TRBD2	few	TRBV5-1	TRBJ2-7	CASSRGTGTSGGFYEQYF	TGCGCCAGCAGCCGGGGTACGGGGACTAGCGGGGGATTCTACGAGCAGTACTTC
TRBD2	.	TRBV3-1	TRBJ2-5	CASSQLAGGETQYF	TGTGCCAGCAGCCAACTAGCGGGAGGAGAGACCCAGTACTTC
.	.	TRBV9	TRBJ1-1	CASSSQGLSGTEAFF	TGTGCCAGCAGCTCCCAGGGGCTCTCGGGCACTGAAGCTTTCTTT
.	many	TRBV5-1	TRBJ2-7	CASNRDGLMKQYF	TGCGCCAGCAACCGGGACGGCCTTATGAAGCAGTACTTC
TRBD1	.	TRBV20-1	TRBJ1-5	CSARDRDRDYFLSNQPQHF	TGCAGTGCTAGAGACCGGGACAGGGATTATTTTCTTAGCAATCAGCCCCAGCATTTT
TRBD1	many	TRBV20-1	TRBJ2-1	CSARRTGSYNEQFF	TGCAGTGCTAGAAGGACAGGGTCATACAATGAGCAGTTCTTC
.	.	TRBV10-3	TRBJ2-5	CAARRRGQETQYF	TGTGCCGCCCGACGTCGGGGACAAGAGACCCAGTACTTC
.	.	TRBV27	TRBJ1-1	CASRIEAFF	TGTGCCAGCAGGATCGAAGCTTTCTTT
.	.	TRBV11-2	TRBJ1-5	CASSPTINQPQHF	TGTGCCAGCAGCCCGACGATCAATCAGCCCCAGCATTTT
.	.	TRBV7-6	TRBJ2-5	CASSSWGVQETQYF	TGTGCCAGCAGCTCCTGGGGGGTACAAGAGACCCAGTACTTC
.	many	TRBV5-5	TRBJ2-1	CASSLPGYNEQFF	TGTGCCAGCAGCCTTCCGGGTTACAATGAGCAGTTCTTC
.	few	TRBV5-1	TRBJ2-7	CASSLVGGNEQYF	TGCGCCAGCAGCTTAGTGGGCGGCAACGAGCAGTACTTC
.	.	TRBV6-1	TRBJ1-2	CASSPTGKGGYTF	TGTGCCAGCAGTCCCACAGGGAAAGGTGGCTACACCTTC
.	.	TRBV7-2	TRBJ2-3	CASSFSGTDTQYF	TGTGCCAGCAGCTTTAGCGGCACAGATACGCAGTATTTT
.	few	TRBV18	TRBJ2-3	CASSPIQVLRGTDTQYF	TGTGCCAGCTCACCAATTCAAGTCCTCCGGGGCACAGATACGCAGTATTTT
TRBD2	.	TRBV19	TRBJ2-6	CASSRGLAVISGANVLTF	TGTGCCAGTAGTCGCGGACTAGCGGTTATCTCTGGGGCCAACGTCCTGACTTTC
.	few	TRBV27	TRBJ1-2	CASSQGLFAYGYTF	TGTGCCAGCAGTCAGGGACTCTTCGCCTATGGCTACACCTTC
.	.	TRBV12-3/TRBV12-4	TRBJ1-5	CASSLAGRGWGNQPQHF	TGTGCCAGCAGTTTAGCGGGGAGGGGCTGGGGCAATCAGCCCCAGCATTTT
.	.	TRBV5-1	TRBJ2-2	CASRAGRYTGELFF	TGCGCCAGCAGGGCAGGGAGGTACACCGGGGAGCTGTTTTTT
.	.	TRBV14	TRBJ1-2	CASSGDNPGDTF	TGTGCCAGCAGCGGAGACAATCCTGGCGACACCTTC
.	.	TRBV12-3/TRBV12-4	TRBJ1-5	CASSSPLANQPQHF	TGTGCCAGCAGTTCTCCATTGGCCAATCAGCCCCAGCATTTT
.	few	TRBV27	TRBJ2-2	CASNAGSFLTGELFF	TGTGCCAGTAATGCCGGGAGTTTTTTGACCGGGGAGCTGTTTTTT
TRBD1	.	TRBV7-6	TRBJ2-5	CASSPDRVTQETQYF	TGTGCCAGCAGCCCTGACAGGGTAACTCAAGAGACCCAGTACTTC
TRBD2	.	TRBV2	TRBJ2-1	CAGGRDSYNEQFF	TGTGCCGGCGGGAGGGACTCCTACAATGAGCAGTTCTTC
.	.	TRBV4-2	TRBJ1-4	CASSQEGGDEKLFF	TGTGCCAGCAGCCAAGAGGGAGGGGATGAAAAACTGTTTTTT
TRBD1	.	TRBV5-4	TRBJ2-1	CASSLEVRGQGGAIYNEQFF	TGTGCCAGCAGCTTGGAAGTCCGGGGACAGGGGGGGGCTATATACAATGAGCAGTTCTTC
.	.	TRBV6-5	TRBJ1-1	CASSYSNWVSEAFF	TGTGCCAGCAGTTACTCGAATTGGGTATCTGAAGCTTTCTTT
.	.	TRBV20-1	TRBJ2-1	CSARDWSTLYNEQFF	TGCAGTGCTAGAGATTGGAGTACCCTATACAATGAGCAGTTCTTC